This record concerns one TCR beta chain sequence. Its antigen is still unknown. PCR used 60 Vbeta primers and 13 Jbeta primers. TCRdb's table, derived via immunoSEQ multiplex PCR, lists solely in-frame clones and lacks some. The sample includes about 150,000 clones, more than 60% of them seen just once. These data belong to a study of cytomegalovirus exposure and HLA in healthy donors. Study-level findings and limits: In a later analysis, parvovirus B19, influenza, CMV and Epstein-Barr virus appeared linked to several top co-occurrence clusters.

The germline gives CDR1 SNHLY, CDR2 FYNNEI. CDR3 length equals 14 residues. The chain combines TRBV2 with TRBJ2-5; no clear D gene. TRBJ2-7 explains the end of the DNA better; the J call may be wrong. This receptor was identified in a woman between 50 and 59 years old in good health and CMV-seropositive. The sequenced sample consisted of PBMCs. The DNA of the CDR3 is TGTGCCAGCAGTGAGGCGCCCGGTAGACACGAGCAGTACTTC. Translation gives CASSEAPGRHEQYF.